This TCR beta chain was observed in a study of blood T cells in healthy people across ages. Points from the study as a whole: TCR beta diversity tracked closely with naive T cell percentage.

Only a few counts were recorded for this clonotype. Its antigen is as yet unknown. A sample-barcoded 5' primer and a J-beta primer mix were used in a second PCR of roughly 6 to 11 cycles. MiXCR, run by TCRdb on the 5' RACE reads, gives a single entry per CDR3 protein. Of over 1,200,000 distinct CDR3 sequences in the sample, almost 60% were seen once. The CDR3 has 11 residues. V was clipped by 3 bases and J by 8 bases, with 5 bases between them. Isolation of PBMCs gave at least 7 million cells per sample. Sequencing was done on a sample of blood. The chain is built from TRBV12-3 or TRBV12-4 and TRBJ2-1; unclear D gene. This clonotype was obtained from a young man in good health. The CDR3 DNA reads as TGTGCCAGCAGTTTCAATCATGAGCAGTTCTTC. It specifies CASSFNHEQFF.